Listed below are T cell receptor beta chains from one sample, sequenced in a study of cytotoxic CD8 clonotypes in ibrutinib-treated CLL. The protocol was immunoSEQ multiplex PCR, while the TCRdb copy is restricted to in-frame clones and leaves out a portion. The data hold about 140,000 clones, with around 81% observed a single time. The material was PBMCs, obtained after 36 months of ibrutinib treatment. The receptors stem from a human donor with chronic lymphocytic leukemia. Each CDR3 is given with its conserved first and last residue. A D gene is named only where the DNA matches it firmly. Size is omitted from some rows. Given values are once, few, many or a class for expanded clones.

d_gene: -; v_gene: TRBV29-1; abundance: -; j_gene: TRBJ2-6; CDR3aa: CSVEGGSSGANVLTF; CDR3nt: TGCAGCGTTGAAGGAGGGAGCTCTGGGGCCAACGTCCTGACTTTC
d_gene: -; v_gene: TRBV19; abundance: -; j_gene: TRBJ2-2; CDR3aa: CASSMSGGLNTGELFF; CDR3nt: TGTGCCAGTAGTATGTCCGGAGGGTTGAACACCGGGGAGCTGTTTTTT
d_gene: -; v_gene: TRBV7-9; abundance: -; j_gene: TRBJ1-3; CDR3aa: CASSLPRLYSGNTIYF; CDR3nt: TGTGCCAGCAGCTTACCCCGATTATACTCTGGAAACACCATATATTTT
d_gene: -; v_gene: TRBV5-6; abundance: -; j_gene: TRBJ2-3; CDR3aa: CASSLESTGTQYF; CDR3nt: TGTGCCAGCAGCTTGGAGTCCACCGGCACGCAGTATTTT
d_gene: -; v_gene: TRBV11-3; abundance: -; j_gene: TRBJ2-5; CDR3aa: CASSPGWGETQYF; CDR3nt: TGTGCCAGCAGCCCGGGGTGGGGAGAGACCCAGTACTTC
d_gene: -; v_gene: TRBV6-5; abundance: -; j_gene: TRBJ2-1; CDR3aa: CASSLGGGDEQFF; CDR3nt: TGTGCCAGCAGTCTTGGGGGGGGCGATGAGCAGTTCTTC
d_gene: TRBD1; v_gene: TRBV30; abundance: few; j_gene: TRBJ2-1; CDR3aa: CACTGGTGSFYEQFF; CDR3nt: TGTGCCTGTACCGGGGGGACAGGGAGTTTCTATGAGCAGTTCTTC
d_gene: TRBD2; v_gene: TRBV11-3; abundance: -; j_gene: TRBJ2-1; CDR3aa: CASSPRTSGRSYNEQFF; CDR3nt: TGTGCCAGCAGCCCCCGGACTAGCGGGAGGTCCTACAATGAGCAGTTCTTC
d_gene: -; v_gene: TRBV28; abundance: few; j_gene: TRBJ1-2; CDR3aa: CASSLQRYGYTF; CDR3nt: TGTGCCAGCAGTTTACAGAGGTATGGCTACACCTTC
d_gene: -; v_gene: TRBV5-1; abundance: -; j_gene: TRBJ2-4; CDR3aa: CASSPYTGTGAKNIQYF; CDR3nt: TGCGCCAGCAGCCCCTATACCGGAACAGGGGCCAAAAACATTCAGTACTTC
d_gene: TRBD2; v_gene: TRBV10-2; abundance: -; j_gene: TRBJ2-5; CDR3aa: CASRLAGEETQYF; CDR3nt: TGCGCCAGCAGGCTAGCGGGGGAAGAGACCCAGTACTTC
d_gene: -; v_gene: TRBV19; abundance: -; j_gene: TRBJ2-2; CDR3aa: CASSGTSNTGELFF; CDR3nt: TGTGCCAGTTCCGGGACTTCGAACACCGGGGAGCTGTTTTTT
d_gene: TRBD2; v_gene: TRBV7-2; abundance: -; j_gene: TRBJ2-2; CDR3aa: CASSLVTSGGGELFF; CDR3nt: TGTGCCAGCAGCTTAGTAACTAGCGGGGGCGGGGAGCTGTTTTTT
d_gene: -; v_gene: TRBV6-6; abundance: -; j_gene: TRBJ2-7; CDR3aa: CASSRTLEANEQYF; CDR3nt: TGTGCCAGCAGTAGAACCCTGGAAGCCAACGAGCAGTACTTC
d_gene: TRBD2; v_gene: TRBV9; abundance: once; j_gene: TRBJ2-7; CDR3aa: CASSVGLAGEEQYF; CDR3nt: TGTGCCAGCAGCGTAGGACTAGCGGGAGAGGAGCAGTACTTC
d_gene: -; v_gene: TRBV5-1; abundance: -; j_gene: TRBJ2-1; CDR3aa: CASSLGPWDGNEQFF; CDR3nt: TGCGCCAGCAGCTTGGGACCGTGGGACGGGAATGAGCAGTTCTTC
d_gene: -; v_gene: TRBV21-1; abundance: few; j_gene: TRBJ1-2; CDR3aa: CASSKFRGYYGYTF; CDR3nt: TGTGCCAGCAGCAAATTCCGGGGCTACTATGGCTACACCTTC
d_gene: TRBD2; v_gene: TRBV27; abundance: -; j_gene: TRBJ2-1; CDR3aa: CASSLSWGGSNEQFF; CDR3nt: TGTGCCAGCAGTTTATCGTGGGGGGGATCCAATGAGCAGTTCTTC
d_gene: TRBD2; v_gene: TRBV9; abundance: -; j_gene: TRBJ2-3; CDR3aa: CASSSGLALTDTQYF; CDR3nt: TGTGCCAGCAGCTCGGGACTAGCCCTCACAGATACGCAGTATTTT
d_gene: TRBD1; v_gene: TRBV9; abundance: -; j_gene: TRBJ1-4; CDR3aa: CASNPGQATNEKLFF; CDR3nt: TGTGCCAGCAACCCTGGACAGGCAACTAATGAAAAACTGTTTTTT
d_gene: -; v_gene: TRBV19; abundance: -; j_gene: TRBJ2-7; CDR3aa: CASSISGGSLEQYF; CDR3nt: TGTGCCAGTAGTATATCAGGCGGCAGCCTAGAGCAGTACTTC
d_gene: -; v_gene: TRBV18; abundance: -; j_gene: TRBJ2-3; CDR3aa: CASSPRKGESTDTQYF; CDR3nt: TGTGCCAGCTCACCACGTAAGGGGGAAAGCACAGATACGCAGTATTTT
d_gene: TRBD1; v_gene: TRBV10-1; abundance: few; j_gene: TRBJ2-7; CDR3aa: CASSGWTGLAYEQYF; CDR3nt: TGCGCCAGCAGTGGGTGGACAGGCCTCGCCTACGAGCAGTACTTC
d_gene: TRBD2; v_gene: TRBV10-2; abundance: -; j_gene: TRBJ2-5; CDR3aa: CASSEQASGQETQYF; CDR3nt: TGCGCCAGCAGTGAGCAAGCTAGCGGCCAAGAGACCCAGTACTTC
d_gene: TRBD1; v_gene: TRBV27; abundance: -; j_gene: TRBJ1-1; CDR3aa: CASSHRGRADTEAFF; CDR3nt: TGTGCCAGCAGCCACAGGGGGAGGGCGGACACTGAAGCTTTCTTT
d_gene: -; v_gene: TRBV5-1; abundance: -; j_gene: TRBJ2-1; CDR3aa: CASSLDSSYNEQFF; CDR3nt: TGCGCCAGCAGCTTGGACAGCTCCTACAATGAGCAGTTCTTC
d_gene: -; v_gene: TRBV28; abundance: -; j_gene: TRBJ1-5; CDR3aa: CASSLAQGGDQPQHF; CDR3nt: TGTGCCAGCAGTTTGGCGCAGGGCGGTGATCAGCCCCAGCATTTT
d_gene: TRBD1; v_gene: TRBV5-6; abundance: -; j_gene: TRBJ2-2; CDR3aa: CASSSQTDRVGAGELFF; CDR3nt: TGTGCCAGCAGCTCGCAAACCGACAGGGTTGGGGCCGGGGAGCTGTTTTTT
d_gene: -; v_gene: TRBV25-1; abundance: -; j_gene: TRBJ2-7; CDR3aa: CASSNRDTSYEQYF; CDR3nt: TGTGCCAGCAGTAACCGGGACACGAGCTACGAGCAGTACTTC
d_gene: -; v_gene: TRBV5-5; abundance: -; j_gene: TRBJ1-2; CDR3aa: CASSLTGSGGYTF; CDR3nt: TGTGCCAGCAGCCTCACAGGGTCTGGTGGCTACACCTTC
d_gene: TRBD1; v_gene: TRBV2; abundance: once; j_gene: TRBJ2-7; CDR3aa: CASSHPGQGSYEQYF; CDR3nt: TGTGCCAGCAGCCACCCGGGACAGGGATCCTACGAGCAGTACTTC
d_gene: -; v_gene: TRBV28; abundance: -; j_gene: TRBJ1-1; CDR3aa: CASSEDLYTEAFF; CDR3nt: TGTGCCAGCAGTGAAGACTTGTACACTGAAGCTTTCTTT
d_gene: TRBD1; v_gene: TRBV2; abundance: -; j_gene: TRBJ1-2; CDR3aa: CASRSGQAVAYGYTF; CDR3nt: TGTGCCAGCAGATCGGGACAGGCGGTTGCTTATGGCTACACCTTC
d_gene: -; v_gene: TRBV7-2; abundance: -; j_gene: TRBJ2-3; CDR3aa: CASSLRLDFTDTQYF; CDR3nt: TGTGCCAGCAGCTTAAGACTGGACTTCACAGATACGCAGTATTTT
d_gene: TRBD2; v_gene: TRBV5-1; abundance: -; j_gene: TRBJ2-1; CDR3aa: CASHPGLSGDEQFF; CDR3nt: TGCGCCAGCCATCCGGGACTATCTGGCGATGAGCAGTTCTTC
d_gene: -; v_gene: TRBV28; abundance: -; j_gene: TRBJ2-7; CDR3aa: CASPVPYEQYF; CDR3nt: TGTGCCAGCCCGGTCCCCTACGAGCAGTACTTC
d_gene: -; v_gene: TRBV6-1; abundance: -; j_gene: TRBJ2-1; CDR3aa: CASTEGDLEGDEQFF; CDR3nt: TGTGCCAGCACGGAAGGGGACCTCGAGGGTGATGAGCAGTTCTTC
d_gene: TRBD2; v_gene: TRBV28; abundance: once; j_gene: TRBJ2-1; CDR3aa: CAYRRGGAYNEQFF; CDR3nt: TGTGCCTACCGCCGGGGGGGGGCCTACAATGAGCAGTTCTTC
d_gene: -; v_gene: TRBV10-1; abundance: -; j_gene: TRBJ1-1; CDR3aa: CASSDTPSVSAEAFF; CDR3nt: TGCGCCAGCAGTGACACCCCCTCCGTTTCAGCTGAAGCTTTCTTT
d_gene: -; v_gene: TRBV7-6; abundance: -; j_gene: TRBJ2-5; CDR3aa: CASSVSGVQETQYF; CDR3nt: TGTGCCAGCAGCGTCAGTGGGGTACAGGAGACCCAGTACTTC
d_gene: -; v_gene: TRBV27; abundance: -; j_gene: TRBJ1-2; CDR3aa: CASSPSVPLGNGPYGYTF; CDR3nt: TGTGCCAGCAGTCCTTCTGTCCCTCTGGGAAATGGCCCCTATGGCTACACCTTC
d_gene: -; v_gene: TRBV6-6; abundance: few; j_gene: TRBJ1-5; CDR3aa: CASSFRGSYSNQPQHF; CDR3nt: TGTGCCAGCAGTTTTAGGGGGAGCTATAGCAATCAGCCCCAGCATTTT